One sample yielded the 18 T cell receptor beta chains listed below, sequenced in a study of early T cells in non-severe SARS-CoV-2 infection. Each CDR3 protein gets one entry after TCRdb re-called the 5' RACE reads with MiXCR. The table has approximately 65,000 distinct CDR3 sequences, about 11% seen once; the top ten hold approximately 5.9%. The sequencing input was whole blood. These receptors all come from an adult who was a healthcare worker with PCR-confirmed SARS-CoV-2 infection or an uninfected control (not recorded which).

The gene calls are TRBV5-4 and TRBJ2-3; TRBD2 matches at 8 bases. V gave up 7 bases and J gave up 2 bases; unmatched junction bases: 12. Germline V gene lookup returns CDR1 SGHNT and CDR2 YYREEE (reference sequence). The CDR3 length is 16 residues. CDR3: CASGSVSGRATDTQYF. The CDR3 DNA reads as TGTGCCAGCGGTTCAGTCAGCGGGAGAGCCACAGATACGCAGTATTTT.

The J gene is TRBJ1-1, the V gene TRBV7-9; D perhaps matches TRBD1 (6 bases). V lost 5 bases and J lost 5, with 21 bases in between. The CDR3 runs 16 residues. CDR1 and CDR2 (germline): SEHNR, FQNEAQ (reference sequence). CDR3 residues: CASSPRGGTGLTEAFF. CDR3 nucleotide sequence: TGTGCCAGCAGCCCTAGAGGGGGAACAGGGTTGACTGAAGCTTTCTTT.

In this sample, this clonotype turned up many times. V and J are TRBV20-1 and TRBJ2-3; 8 bases are a match to TRBD2. With V trimmed by 0 bases and J by 6 bases, 8 bases remained unmatched. In germline, CDR1 is DFQATT, CDR2 SNEGSKA (reference sequence). CDR3 length equals 15 residues. Written as DNA, the CDR3 is TGCAGTGCTAGAGAAGGTCCAGCGGGAGTGGATACGCAGTATTTT. Its translation is CSAREGPAGVDTQYF.

This clonotype was observed a few times. This chain uses TRBV7-6 with TRBJ2-7, with D possibly matching TRBD2 (6 bases). Looked up from germline, CDR1 is SGHVS and CDR2 is FNYEAQ. The V end lost 4 bases, the J end lost 4 bases, and 14 bases lay between the germline ends. This CDR3 is built from 14 residues. This CDR3 is CASSSDVGRYEQYF. The DNA for the CDR3 is TGTGCCAGCAGCTCGGACGTTGGGAGGTACGAGCAGTACTTC.

This clonotype was seen only a few times. The chain employs TRBV6-1 and TRBJ2-3, with D possibly matching TRBD2 (5 bases). Looked up from germline, CDR1 is MNHNS and CDR2 is SASEGT. With 6 bases removed from V and 1 base from J, the gap between germline ends came to 11 bases. The CDR3 spans 14 residues. The CDR3 spells CASREGAGTDTQYF. The DNA for the CDR3 is TGTGCCAGCAGAGAGGGAGCTGGCACAGATACGCAGTATTTT.

This clonotype was recorded at least ten times. The junction shows a germline mismatch at one end, possibly a read error. The rearrangement uses TRBV27 and TRBJ2-7; 7 nucleotides align to TRBD1. The CDR3 is made up of 15 amino acids. Germline values: CDR1 MNHEY, CDR2 SMNVEV (reference sequence). The CDR3 bases are TGTGCCAGCAGTCTATCCAGGGGGATATCCTACGAGCAGTACTTC. Protein product: CASSLSRGISYEQYF.

This clonotype has more than one count but fewer than ten. V usage is TRBV20-1 and J usage is TRBJ2-7; 9 nucleotides match TRBD2. V shed 4 bases and J 4 bases; nucleotides not matched to a gene: 17. CDR1 DFQATT and CDR2 SNEGSKA come from the germline V gene (reference sequence). CDR3 length equals 17 residues. The DNA for the CDR3 is TGCAGTGCTACCACAGGGGAAGCTAGCGGGAATCTTTACGAGCAGTACTTC. As protein: CSATTGEASGNLYEQYF.

The gene calls are TRBV29-1 and TRBJ1-2; D is unresolved. Per germline, CDR1 SQVTM and CDR2 ANQGSEA. Trimming removed 5 bases at V and 5 bases at J, with 9 bases between. This CDR3 has 11 amino acids. DNA of the CDR3: TGCAGCGTTAGCAGGACTTATGGCTACACCTTC. It translates to CSVSRTYGYTF.

The chain links TRBV4-2 to TRBJ1-5, with TRBD1 matching over 7 bases. The V and J ends lost 1 base and 1 base, in that order; junction bases with no gene match: 7. This CDR3 is built from 17 residues. Germline CDR1 is LGHNA and CDR2 is YNFKEQ. Here the CDR3 DNA reads TGTGCCAGCAGCCAAGGACAACAGGGGCCCAGCAATCAGCCCCAGCATTTT. Its protein product is CASSQGQQGPSNQPQHF.

The rearrangement links TRBV11-3 to TRBJ2-2; 7 bases map to TRBD2. Per the germline V gene, CDR1 is SGHNT and CDR2 is YENEEA. This CDR3 contains 14 residues. The J segment lost 7 bases and the V segment lost 1 base, leaving 3 bases of the junction unmatched. The chain's CDR3 is CASSLVSGNGELFF. In nucleotides, the CDR3 is TGTGCCAGCAGCTTAGTCAGCGGGAACGGGGAGCTGTTTTTT. Variable domain in full (rest from reference TRBV11-3 and TRBJ2-2): EAGVVQSPRYKIIEKKQPVAFWCNPISGHNTLYWYLQNLGQGPELLIRYENEEAVDDSQLPKDRFSAERLKGVDSTLKIQPAELGDSAVYLCASSLVSGNGELFFGEGSRLTVL.

CDR3 sequence reads: CASSLTGQKAYEQYF. Here the CDR3 DNA reads TGCGCCAGCAGCTTGACCGGACAGAAGGCCTACGAGCAGTACTTC. This sequence joins TRBV5-1 and TRBJ2-7, with D tentatively TRBD1 (6 bases). V was shortened by 1 base and J by 2 bases, with 13 bases between the two germline ends. This CDR3 has 15 residues. In germline, CDR1 is SGHRS, CDR2 YFSETQ.

This clonotype was counted between two and nine times. The V call is TRBV19, the J call TRBJ2-3, with TRBD2 matching over 11 bases. With V trimmed by 5 bases and J by 2 bases, 9 bases remained unmatched. CDR3 length equals 17 residues. Per the germline V gene, CDR1 is LNHDA and CDR2 is SQIVND (reference sequence). As DNA, the CDR3 is TGTGCCAGTAGTGCCGCCCGACTAGCGGGATTCACAGATACGCAGTATTTT. Translated, it gives CASSAARLAGFTDTQYF.

The V gene is TRBV20-1, the J gene TRBJ2-4; TRBD1 matches 7 bases. V lost 0 bases, J lost 9 bases, and 2 bases stayed unmatched. The CDR3 runs 12 residues. Per germline, CDR1 DFQATT and CDR2 SNEGSKA (reference sequence). The CDR3, as DNA: TGCAGTGCTAGAGATTACAGGGGCATTCAGTACTTC. This sequence encodes CSARDYRGIQYF.

This clonotype appeared many times. This chain connects TRBV5-1 to TRBJ2-7; possibly TRBD2 for D (5 bases). The V gene's germline CDR1 is SGHRS and CDR2 YFSETQ. The V end lost 2 bases, the J end lost 2 bases, and 8 bases lay between the germline ends. The CDR3 is 13 amino acids. CDR3 DNA: TGCGCCAGCAGCTTCACCGGGGCCTACGAGCAGTACTTC. Its translation is CASSFTGAYEQYF.

This clonotype was seen only a few times. The chain carries TRBV4-2 and TRBJ2-7, with 7 nucleotides matching TRBD2. This CDR3 spans 16 amino acids. With V trimmed by 0 bases and J by 4 bases, 9 bases remained unmatched. Germline CDR1 reads LGHNA; CDR2 reads YNFKEQ. The CDR3 DNA sequence: TGTGCCAGCAGCCAAGATTATGGGAGGGCCAATTACGAGCAGTACTTC. Amino acids: CASSQDYGRANYEQYF.

This clonotype has more than one count but fewer than ten. The CDR3 protein is CASSRLDNQAFF. As DNA, the CDR3 is TGTGCCAGCTCTCGTTTGGACAACCAAGCTTTCTTT. The chain joins TRBV18 to TRBJ1-1, with a weak D call TRBD1 (5 bases). The germline V gene encodes CDR1 KGHSH and CDR2 LQKENI. The CDR3 spans 12 residues. Trimming stripped 6 bases from V and 9 bases from J, with 14 bases between.

Only a few counts were recorded for this clonotype. The chain uses TRBV27 and TRBJ2-1, with a tentative D call TRBD1 (5 bases). Trimming removed 3 bases at V and 3 bases at J, with 12 bases between. The germline CDR1 and CDR2 sequences are MNHEY and SMNVEV (reference sequence). This CDR3 contains 15 residues. CDR3 sequence reads: CASSFGVQGYNEQFF. CDR3 nucleotides: TGTGCCAGCAGTTTCGGAGTCCAGGGCTACAATGAGCAGTTCTTC.

The table lists this clonotype with a few counts. The rearrangement uses TRBV7-6 and TRBJ1-2; 7 positions agree with TRBD1. V shed 2 bases, J shed 4 bases, and the junction held 4 bases outside the gene matches. CDR1 is SGHVS and CDR2 is FNYEAQ in the germline V gene. This CDR3 has 14 amino acids. CDR3 sequence reads: CASSLPGTAYGYTF. CDR3 in DNA: TGTGCCAGCAGCTTACCCGGGACAGCCTATGGCTACACCTTC.